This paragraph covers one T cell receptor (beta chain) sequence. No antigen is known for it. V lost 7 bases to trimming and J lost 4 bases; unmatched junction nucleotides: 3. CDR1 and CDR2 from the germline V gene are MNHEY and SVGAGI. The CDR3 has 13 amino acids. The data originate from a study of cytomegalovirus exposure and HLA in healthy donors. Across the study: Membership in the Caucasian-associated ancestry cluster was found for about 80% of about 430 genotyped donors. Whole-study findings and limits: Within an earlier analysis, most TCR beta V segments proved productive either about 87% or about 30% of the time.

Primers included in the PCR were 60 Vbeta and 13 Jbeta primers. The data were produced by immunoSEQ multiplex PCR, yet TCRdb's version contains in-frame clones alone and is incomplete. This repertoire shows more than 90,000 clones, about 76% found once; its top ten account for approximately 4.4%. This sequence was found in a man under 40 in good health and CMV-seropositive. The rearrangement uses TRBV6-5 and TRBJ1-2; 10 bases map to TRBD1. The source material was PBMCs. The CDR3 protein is CASTRQGAYGYTF. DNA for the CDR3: TGTGCCAGCACACGACAGGGGGCCTATGGCTACACCTTC.